This passage covers 18 T cell receptor beta chains from one sample sequenced in a study of blood T cells in healthy people across ages. Primed by a sample-barcoded 5' primer and a J-beta primer mix, a second PCR proceeded for roughly 7 to 11 cycles. Via MiXCR, TCRdb re-called the 5' RACE reads, giving one row per CDR3 protein. The sample has about 560,000 distinct CDR3 sequences; around a quarter are singletons. These sequences were also reported in another study, on T cells of mothers and their children.

The sequencing input was blood. These TCRs come from a boy between 2 and 10 years old in good health.

This clonotype was found a few times. This chain uses TRBV10-3 with TRBJ1-5; D uncertain. Trimming pared 0 bases from V and 6 bases from J, leaving 9 bases between. CDR1 ENHRY and CDR2 SYGVKD come from the germline V gene. The CDR3 is made up of 14 amino acids. The CDR3 protein is CAISESFPGQPQHF. CDR3 nucleotide sequence: TGTGCCATCAGTGAGTCTTTTCCGGGTCAGCCCCAGCATTTT.

The sample holds many counts of this clonotype. The chain couples TRBV27 to TRBJ2-1; 10 bases map to TRBD2. Per the germline V gene, CDR1 is MNHEY and CDR2 is SMNVEV (reference sequence). CDR3 length equals 16 residues. V trimming: 5 bases; J trimming: 4 bases; junction bases outside the gene matches: 8. CDR3 region: CASSTLGAGGYNEQFF. The DNA for the CDR3 is TGTGCCAGCAGTACCCTGGGAGCGGGAGGGTACAATGAGCAGTTCTTC.

There are a few counts of this clonotype. V and J are TRBV24-1 and TRBJ2-2; D may correspond to TRBD1 or TRBD2 (5 bases each). Germline CDR1 is KGHDR and CDR2 is SFDVKD. The CDR3 consists of 15 residues. V was shortened by 3 bases and J by 1 base, with 8 bases between the two germline ends. CDR3 region: CATSDERGNTGELFF. CDR3 DNA: TGTGCCACCAGTGATGAGAGGGGGAACACCGGGGAGCTGTTTTTT.

The V gene is TRBV10-3, the J gene TRBJ2-5; D remains unclear. The J call could be wrong; TRBJ2-7 is a better fit for the DNA end. The length of the CDR3 is 14 residues. Germline CDR1 and CDR2: ENHRY and SYGVKD. CDR3 residues: CAIRETFSMYEQYF. CDR3 DNA sequence: TGTGCCATCAGGGAGACGTTCTCCATGTACGAGCAGTACTTC.

This clonotype was observed a few times. The chain combines TRBV21-1 with TRBJ2-7; whether TRBD1, the table's D call, matches the DNA was not checked. TRBV21-1 is assigned pseudogene status. The CDR3 has 20 residues. This chain's CDR3 is CASSKGLPPAKDRGEGEQYF. The CDR3 DNA follows: TGTGCCAGCAGCAAAGGGCTTCCTCCCGCGAAGGACAGGGGAGAGGGCGAGCAGTACTTC.

The genes are TRBV2 and TRBJ1-1; perhaps TRBD1 as D (6 bases). CDR3 length equals 14 residues. The V end was cut by 6 bases, the J end by 10 bases, with 21 bases between. The V gene's germline CDR1 is SNHLY and CDR2 FYNNEI. CDR3 loop: CASRRQAQSMPAFF. CDR3 in DNA: TGTGCCAGCAGACGACAGGCTCAAAGTATGCCAGCTTTCTTT.

In its sample, this clonotype was seen a few times. The V gene is TRBV28, the J gene TRBJ2-5; TRBD1 matches 7 bases. The CDR3 has 15 residues. V lost 3 bases and J lost 4; bases outside the gene matches: 8. The germline CDR1 and CDR2 sequences are MDHEN and SYDVKM. CDR3 loop: CASSFSSGTVETQYF. Written as DNA, the CDR3 is TGTGCCAGCAGTTTCTCGTCCGGGACAGTAGAGACCCAGTACTTC. Drawing the rest from reference TRBV28 and TRBJ2-5, the complete variable domain is DVKVTQSSRYLVKRTGEKVFLECVQDMDHENMFWYRQDPGLGLRLIYFSYDVKMKEKGDIPEGYSVSREKKERFSLILESASTNQTSMYLCASSFSSGTVETQYFGPGTRLLVL.

The chain uses TRBV28 and TRBJ2-5, with 9 bases aligning to TRBD2. The DNA end favors TRBJ2-7, so the J call may be wrong. This CDR3 spans 18 amino acids. Looked up from germline, CDR1 is MDHEN and CDR2 is SYDVKM. The CDR3 bases are TGTGCCAGCAGTTTCCCTAGCGGGATCCGCAGAGTTTCCTACGAGCAGTACTTC. Protein: CASSFPSGIRRVSYEQYF.

The chain uses TRBV5-1 and TRBJ2-3; tentatively, D is TRBD2 (5 bases). CDR3 size: 13 residues. With 3 bases removed from V and 1 base from J, the gap between germline ends came to 6 bases. Germline loops: CDR1 SGHRS, CDR2 YFSETQ. The CDR3 sequence is CASSWRGTDTQYF. The CDR3 DNA is TGCGCCAGCAGCTGGCGGGGCACAGATACGCAGTATTTT.

The chain joins TRBV7-9 to TRBJ1-1, with D uncertain. This CDR3 region has 14 residues. V gave up 1 base and J gave up 1 base, with 7 bases separating them. Per germline, CDR1 SEHNR and CDR2 FQNEAQ (reference sequence). The DNA of the CDR3 is TGTGCCAGCAGCTTAGAACGGCCGAACACTGAAGCTTTCTTT. Amino acid sequence: CASSLERPNTEAFF. The whole variable domain, remainder taken from reference TRBV7-9 and TRBJ1-1, is DTGVSQNPRHKITKRGQNVTFRCDPISEHNRLYWYRQTLGQGPEFLTYFQNEAQLEKSRLLSDRFSAERPKGSFSTLEIQRTEQGDSAMYLCASSLERPNTEAFFGQGTRLTVV.

This clonotype showed up just a few times. V gene TRBV4-1 combines with J gene TRBJ1-1; D gene uncertain. The CDR3 sequence is 18 residues long. Germline lookup yields CDR1 MGHRA and CDR2 YSYEKL. The V end lost 4 bases, the J end lost 6 bases, and 27 bases lay between the germline ends. This chain's CDR3 is CASSLSFGPAPLLSEAFF. The DNA of the CDR3 is TGCGCCAGCAGCCTTTCTTTTGGACCCGCACCCCTCCTTTCTGAAGCTTTCTTT.

The chain joins TRBV10-3 to TRBJ2-1; 8 bases map to TRBD2. CDR3 length equals 15 residues. CDR1 is ENHRY and CDR2 is SYGVKD in the germline V gene. Unmatched junction bases numbered 3, after V lost 5 bases and J lost 0 bases. Here the CDR3 DNA reads TGTGCCATCAGTCGCGGGGGGAACTCCTACAATGAGCAGTTCTTC. Translation: CAISRGGNSYNEQFF.

This clonotype was observed many times. The chain couples TRBV7-2 to TRBJ2-5, with D hard to call. Germline CDR1 reads SGHTA; CDR2 reads FQGNSA. Between the trimmed V and J ends, which lost 6 bases and 4 bases, there was a span of 0 bases. The CDR3 is made up of 9 amino acids. The CDR3 region is CASRETQYF. CDR3 nucleotide sequence: TGTGCCAGCAGAGAGACCCAGTACTTC.

This clonotype was counted between two and nine times. V is TRBV20-1 and J is TRBJ1-4; 10 bases map to TRBD1. This CDR3 has 17 amino acids. J gave up 7 bases and V 1 base, and 12 bases lay outside the gene matches. The V gene's germline CDR1 is DFQATT and CDR2 SNEGSKA (reference sequence). The CDR3 is CSARVRDRGTLGEKLFF. CDR3 nucleotides: TGCAGTGCTAGAGTCCGGGACAGGGGAACGTTGGGTGAAAAACTGTTTTTT.

The chain joins TRBV2 to TRBJ1-5, with 8 bases lining up with TRBD1. V lost 1 base to trimming and J lost 5 bases; unmatched junction nucleotides: 4. This CDR3 comprises 15 residues. The germline CDR1 and CDR2 sequences are SNHLY and FYNNEI. The CDR3 region has the DNA TGTGCCAGCAGTGAAGGGCAGGGGGCCTATCAGCCCCAGCATTTT. The encoded protein is CASSEGQGAYQPQHF.

The V gene is TRBV7-9, the J gene TRBJ2-2, with a possible D match to TRBD2 (5 bases). The CDR3 loop spans 17 amino acids. Trimming removed 1 base at V and 8 bases at J, with 20 bases between. Germline values: CDR1 SEHNR, CDR2 FQNEAQ (reference sequence). The CDR3 coding sequence is TGTGCCAGCAGCTTAGTCCCTCCGACTACCACTAGAGGGGAGCTGTTTTTT. Its translation: CASSLVPPTTTRGELFF.

The J gene is TRBJ1-2, the V gene TRBV20-1, with TRBD1 matching 7 bases. The germline V gene encodes CDR1 DFQATT and CDR2 SNEGSKA (reference sequence). This CDR3 has 15 residues. V dropped 2 bases and J dropped 0; count of bases not matched to a gene: 6. The CDR3 is CSARSTGTANYGYTF. The CDR3 nucleotides are TGCAGTGCTAGATCGACAGGGACGGCTAACTATGGCTACACCTTC.

This clonotype was recorded only once. The chain employs TRBV6-2 or TRBV6-3 and TRBJ1-3, with D unclear. Trimming pared 5 bases from V and 0 bases from J, leaving 14 bases between. The CDR3 totals 16 residues. The germline V gene has CDR1 MNHEY and CDR2 SVGEGT. CDR3 in amino acids: CASSDRTVSSGNTIYF. DNA for the CDR3: TGTGCCAGCAGTGATCGGACCGTTAGCTCTGGAAACACCATATATTTT.